This T cell receptor beta chain was obtained from a study of T-cell reconstitution after alpha-beta-depleted transplantation in children. During its preparation, the TCRbeta library received unique molecular identifiers. TCRdb independently ran MiXCR on the PCR reads; one entry per CDR3 protein. This table holds roughly 400,000 distinct CDR3 sequences, 20% found once. This clonotype has just a few counts. Trimming removed 2 bases from V and 0 bases from J; junction bases left unmatched: 1. There are 17 residues in the CDR3. Germline V lookup: CDR1 SGHDT, CDR2 YYEEEE. This rearrangement joins TRBV5-6 to TRBJ2-6; 11 nucleotides align to TRBD1. Sequenced material: PBMCs from the stem cell graft donor, taken from the stem cell graft. The TCR originated in a human donor who donated a stem cell graft to a child with acute myeloid leukemia. This CDR3 reads CASSLGTGGSGANVLTF. The CDR3 DNA follows: TGTGCCAGCAGCTTAGGGACAGGGGGCTCTGGGGCCAACGTCCTGACTTTC. Complete variable domain (other parts from reference TRBV5-6 and TRBJ2-6): DAGVTQSPTHLIKTRGQQVTLRCSPKSGHDTVSWYQQALGQGPQFIFQYYEEEERQRGNFPDRFSGHQFPNYSSELNVNALLLGDSALYLCASSLGTGGSGANVLTFGAGSRLTVL.